What follows is one T cell receptor (beta chain) and its context. The sample comes from a study of blood T cell repertoires in COVID-19. Study information: Samples representing acute and convalescent COVID-19 were sourced from the United States, Italy and Spain. Sources were T cells, B-cell-depleted T cells, or PBMCs; the material itself was cDNA or gDNA.

In the source study's methods: Using reference gene primer amplification, nucleated cell counts were estimated. Assay: immunoSEQ multiplex PCR; the TCRdb copy retains only in-frame clones and omits some. V, J and clone size reflect that table, while D and trimming were determined from the DNA. The table records 150,000 to 200,000 clones, approximately 90% of them present only once. The V end was cut by 3 bases, the J end by 7 bases, with 15 bases between. Germline lookup yields CDR1 GTSNPN and CDR2 SVGIG (reference sequence). The CDR3 spans 13 residues. The source of this sequence is a man between 60 and 75 years old with active or convalescent COVID-19. The chain couples TRBV30 to TRBJ1-2; D is unresolved. What was sequenced was peripheral blood. Written as DNA, the CDR3 is TGTGCCTGGAGCCCCTCTATTGAGGGTGGCTACACCTTC. Its protein product is CAWSPSIEGGYTF. The full variable domain, rest sourced from reference TRBV30 and TRBJ1-2, is SQTIHQWPATLVQPVGSPLSLECTVEGTSNPNLYWYRQAAGRGLQLLFYSVGIGQISSEVPQNLSASRPQDRQFILSSKKLLLSDSGFYLCAWSPSIEGGYTFGSGTRLTVV.